What follows describes a single TCR beta chain. The sample is drawn from a study of Ad26.COV2.S vaccination and SARS-CoV-2 variants. Assay used: immunoSEQ multiplex PCR; TCRdb lists only in-frame clones, some missing. Of over 400,000 clones listed, around 91% are singletons. V gave up 7 bases and J gave up 8 bases, with 18 bases separating them. Germline CDR1 MDHEN, CDR2 SYDVKM. The CDR3 loop spans 14 amino acids. The treatment: 19 received Ad26.COV2.S at low or high dose, single or two shots; about 5 received placebo; per-sample allocation not given. All samples were drawn on day 63, counting from the first vaccine or placebo injection.

This chain links TRBV28 with TRBJ2-1; perhaps TRBD2 as D (5 bases). This TCR was recovered from a person between 18 and 60 years old who received the Ad26.COV2.S COVID-19 vaccine or a placebo. The material sequenced was peripheral blood, taken in a trial of Ad26.COV2.S vaccine versus placebo. CDR3 coding DNA: TGTGCCAGCAAGCGGATGCGGGCCGGGGATGAGCAGTTCTTC. Amino acid sequence: CASKRMRAGDEQFF.